The 6 T cell receptor beta chains below were found in one sample sequenced in a study of CD8+CD57+ T cells in acquired aplastic anemia. Selection for sequencing was limited to patients who had shown CD8+CD57+ cell expansion by flow cytometry. Both TCR beta VDJ combination and CDR3 sequence profiling were carried out. Genomic DNA was the template for this profiling. TCRdb re-derived calls from the reads in MiXCR, one entry per CDR3 protein. The sample has approximately 120,000 distinct CDR3 sequences, approximately 36% seen once. The sample was sorted CD4+, CD8+, or CD8+CD57+ T cells (not recorded which) from PBMCs. These receptors all stem from a human donor with aplastic anemia.

Regarding this clonotype: A much larger clone is a single base away; this may be a read error. The chain has TRBV11-2 and TRBJ1-3, with TRBD1 matching 8 bases. The length of the CDR3 is 16 residues. CDR1 is SGHAT, CDR2 FQNNGV, per germline. In DNA, the CDR3 is TGTGCCAGCAGCCTACGGACAGGGCTCTTGCCGGGTACCACATATTTT. Translating gives CASSLRTGLLPGTTYF.

This clonotype was seen at least ten times. The rearrangement links TRBV29-1 to TRBJ1-1; maybe TRBD1 (6 bases). Germline V gives CDR1 SQVTM, CDR2 ANQGSEA. V was trimmed by 7 bases and J by 0 bases, leaving 18 bases between them. The CDR3 has 15 residues. CDR3 region: CSARRRGAMNTEAFF. Written as DNA, the CDR3 is TGCAGCGCCAGGAGAAGGGGGGCGATGAACACTGAAGCTTTCTTT. The variable domain in full, completed from reference TRBV29-1 and TRBJ1-1, reads SAVISQKPSRDICQRGTSLTIQCQVDSQVTMMFWYRQQPGQSLTLIATANQGSEATYESGFVIDKFPISRPNLTFSTLTVSNMSPEDSSIYLCSARRRGAMNTEAFFGQGTRLTVV.

Remarks on this clonotype: This could be a read error, since a much larger clone is one nucleotide away. V and J are TRBV20-1 and TRBJ1-2; D not resolved. The CDR3 has 12 residues. The germline CDR1 and CDR2 sequences are DFQATT and SNEGSKA (reference sequence). The CDR3, as DNA: TGCAGTGCCCCAAGGACGCAATATGGCTACGCCTTC. The encoded protein is CSAPRTQYGYAF.

This clonotype was detected ten times or more. The V gene is TRBV5-4, the J gene TRBJ2-2; no definite D call. Trimming took off 2 bases at V and 4 bases at J, with 6 bases between the two ends. CDR3 length: 13 residues. Germline loops: CDR1 SGHNT, CDR2 YYREEE (reference sequence). This CDR3 reads CASSFELTGELFF. DNA for the CDR3: TGTGCCAGCAGCTTCGAACTCACCGGGGAGCTGTTTTTT.

This clonotype was observed at least ten times. The chain is built from TRBV7-2 and TRBJ2-7, with D uncertain. The germline V gene encodes CDR1 SGHTA and CDR2 FQGNSA. V was trimmed by 6 bases and J by 3 bases, leaving 12 bases between them. This CDR3 is built from 13 residues. CDR3 region: CASSITFYYEQYF. In DNA form, the CDR3 reads TGTGCCAGCAGTATCACCTTTTACTACGAGCAGTACTTC.

The rearrangement uses TRBV7-2 and TRBJ2-6; D may be TRBD1 (5 bases). V dropped 3 bases and J dropped 10 bases, with 7 bases sitting between them. The CDR3 runs to 12 residues. Germline-derived CDR1 and CDR2 are SGHTA and FQGNSA. The chain's CDR3 is CASSLGLNVLTF. CDR3 in DNA: TGTGCCAGCAGCTTGGGGCTGAACGTCCTGACTTTC. Variable domain in full (rest from reference TRBV7-2 and TRBJ2-6): GAGVSQSPSNKVTEKGKDVELRCDPISGHTALYWYRQSLGQGLEFLIYFQGNSAPDKSGLPSDRFSAERTGGSVSTLTIQRTQQEDSAVYLCASSLGLNVLTFGAGSRLTVL.